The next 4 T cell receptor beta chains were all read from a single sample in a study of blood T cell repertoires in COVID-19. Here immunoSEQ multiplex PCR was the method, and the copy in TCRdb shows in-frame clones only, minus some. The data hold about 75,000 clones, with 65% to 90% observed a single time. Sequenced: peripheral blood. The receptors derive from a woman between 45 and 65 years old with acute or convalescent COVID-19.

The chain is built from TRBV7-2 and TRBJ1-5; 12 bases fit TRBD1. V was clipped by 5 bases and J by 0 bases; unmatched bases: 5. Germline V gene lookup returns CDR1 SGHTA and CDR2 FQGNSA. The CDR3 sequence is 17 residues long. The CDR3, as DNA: TGTGCCAGCAGCCCCGGGACAGGGGGCAATAGCAATCAGCCCCAGCATTTT. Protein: CASSPGTGGNSNQPQHF.

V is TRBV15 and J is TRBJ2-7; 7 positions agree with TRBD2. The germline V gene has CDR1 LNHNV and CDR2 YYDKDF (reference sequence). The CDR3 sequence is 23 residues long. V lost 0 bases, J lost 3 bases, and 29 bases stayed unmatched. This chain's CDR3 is CATSREIVVRGGTRGAQDYEQYF. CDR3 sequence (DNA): TGTGCCACCAGCAGAGAAATCGTCGTGAGGGGAGGGACCCGCGGCGCTCAAGACTACGAGCAGTACTTC. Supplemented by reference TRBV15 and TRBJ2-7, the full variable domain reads DAMVIQNPRYQVTQFGKPVTLSCSQTLNHNVMYWYQQKSSQAPKLLFHYYDKDFNNEADTPDNFQSRRPNTSFCFLDIRSPGLGDTAMYLCATSREIVVRGGTRGAQDYEQYFGPGTRLTVT.

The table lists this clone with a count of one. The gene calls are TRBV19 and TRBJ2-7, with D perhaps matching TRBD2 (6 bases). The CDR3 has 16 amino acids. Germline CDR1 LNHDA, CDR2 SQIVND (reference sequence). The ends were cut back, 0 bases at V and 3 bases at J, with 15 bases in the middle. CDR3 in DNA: TGTGCCAGTAGTATAGATCTGGGTAGCGGAGTCTACGAGCAGTACTTC. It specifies CASSIDLGSGVYEQYF.

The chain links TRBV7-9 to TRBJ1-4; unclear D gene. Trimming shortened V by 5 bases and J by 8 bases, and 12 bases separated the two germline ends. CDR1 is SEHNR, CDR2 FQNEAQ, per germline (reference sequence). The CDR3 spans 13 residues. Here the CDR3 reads CASSRGLTEKLFF. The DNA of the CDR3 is TGTGCCAGCAGCCGCGGACTCACCGAAAAACTGTTTTTT.